Presented here are 11 T cell receptor beta chains from one specimen sequenced in a study of cytomegalovirus exposure and HLA in healthy donors (dated by TCRdb to about 2017). The library was built by means of the immunoSEQ multiplex PCR assay. Not all clones reach the TCRdb copy of this immuneACCESS table, which keeps in-frame sequences only. Checked studies attribute under half of the gap to unresolved V genes and leave the rest unexplained. In this sample the table shows some 240,000 clones, 75% to 90% of which occur a single time. Jointly, the top ten make up 4.5% to 6% of the sample. Sequencing was performed on PBMCs. The origin of the receptors is a woman younger than 35 in good health and CMV-seronegative.

This chain's CDR3 is CASTTPGQGPEQYF. In DNA, the CDR3 is TGTGCCAGCACTACCCCGGGACAGGGGCCCGAGCAGTACTTC. The chain links TRBV6-1 to TRBJ2-7; 10 bases are a match to TRBD1. The CDR3 has 14 residues. The germline V gene has CDR1 MNHNS and CDR2 SASEGT. J was trimmed by 6 bases and V by 7 bases; bases with no gene match: 9.

A few counts support this clone. The chain links TRBV4-1 to TRBJ1-2; tentatively, D is TRBD1 (5 bases). The CDR3 has 14 residues. Trimming left V 3 bases short and J 4 bases short, with 12 bases between. Looked up from germline, CDR1 is MGHRA and CDR2 is YSYEKL. DNA for the CDR3: TGCGCCAGCAGCCATGTGGGACCCGGCTATGGCTACACCTTC. It encodes CASSHVGPGYGYTF.

This chain connects TRBV5-4 to TRBJ2-2; D call uncertain. V shed 0 bases and J shed 4 bases, with 1 base lying between them. CDR3 size: 12 residues. Germline loops: CDR1 SGHNT, CDR2 YYREEE (reference sequence). CDR3 in amino acids: CASSLATGELFF. CDR3 sequence (DNA): TGTGCCAGCAGCTTGGCCACCGGGGAGCTGTTTTTT.

V usage is TRBV27 and J usage is TRBJ2-1, with 9 bases identical to TRBD1. Per the germline V gene, CDR1 is MNHEY and CDR2 is SMNVEV (reference sequence). V shed 10 bases and J 6 bases; nucleotides not matched to a gene: 10. This CDR3 has 14 amino acids. This chain's CDR3 is CATRTGQGGNEQFF. The DNA for the CDR3 is TGTGCCACGCGGACGGGACAGGGTGGCAATGAGCAGTTCTTC.

The chain employs TRBV27 and TRBJ2-7; 7 nucleotides align to TRBD1. Germline CDR1 reads MNHEY; CDR2 reads SMNVEV (reference sequence). CDR3 length equals 14 residues. Unmatched junction bases numbered 7, after V lost 6 bases and J lost 2 bases. CDR3 loop: CASSQYRGPYEQYF. The CDR3 region has the DNA TGTGCCAGCAGCCAGTACAGGGGACCCTACGAGCAGTACTTC.

V and J are TRBV5-4 and TRBJ1-2; 7 nucleotides align to TRBD1. Germline CDR1 is SGHNT and CDR2 is YYREEE (reference sequence). The CDR3 is 15 residues long. Trimming took 4 bases from V and 6 from J; bases not matched to a gene: 12. As DNA, the CDR3 is TGTGCCAGCAGCGCGACAGGGAGAGGTCCGGATGGCTACACCTTC. This sequence encodes CASSATGRGPDGYTF.

V and J are TRBV7-9 and TRBJ2-7; TRBD1 or TRBD2 may be the D gene (6 bases each). CDR3 length equals 19 residues. The germline V gene has CDR1 SEHNR and CDR2 FQNEAQ (reference sequence). The ends were cut back, 0 bases at V and 4 bases at J, with 25 bases in the middle. CDR3 protein: CASSLAPQSWVGGSYEQYF. For the CDR3, the DNA is TGTGCCAGCAGCTTAGCCCCCCAATCTTGGGTAGGGGGGAGTTACGAGCAGTACTTC.

For this clone: The junction departs from the called germline gene at one end, perhaps through a read error. The gene calls are TRBV10-3 and TRBJ1-2, with D unclear. The CDR3 runs to 16 residues. CDR1 is ENHRY and CDR2 is SYGVKD in the germline V gene. CDR3 bases: TGTGCCAGCAGTTACTCGGCAGAACCTACTAACTATGGCTACACCTTC. It is translated as CASSYSAEPTNYGYTF.

The chain links TRBV30 to TRBJ2-7; no reliable D call. V shed 0 bases and J shed 4 bases, with 4 bases lying between them. The CDR3 sequence is 11 residues long. Germline V lookup: CDR1 GTSNPN, CDR2 SVGIG (reference sequence). CDR3 residues: CAWSVGYEQYF. CDR3 nucleotides: TGTGCCTGGAGTGTAGGGTACGAGCAGTACTTC.

The chain carries TRBV6-1 and TRBJ1-1; D gene uncertain. V was clipped by 2 bases and J by 6 bases, with 10 bases between them. The germline V gene has CDR1 MNHNS and CDR2 SASEGT. The length of the CDR3 is 13 residues. Here the CDR3 reads CASSEIRRAEAFF. As DNA, the CDR3 is TGTGCCAGCAGTGAAATTAGGCGCGCTGAAGCTTTCTTT.

The chain combines TRBV6-6 with TRBJ2-1, with 11 bases matching TRBD2. The CDR3 has 15 amino acids. V was clipped by 5 bases and J by 5 bases; unmatched bases: 5. Germline CDR1 and CDR2: MNHNY and SVGAGI (reference sequence). The CDR3 nucleotides are TGTGCCAGCAGTCCCGGGACTAGCGGCAACAATGAGCAGTTCTTC. The encoded protein is CASSPGTSGNNEQFF.